These T cell receptor beta chains were read from a single sample in a study of identical twins. TCRdb redid the calling of the 5' RACE reads with MiXCR, one entry per CDR3 protein. This sample has 1.5 million to 2 million distinct CDR3 sequences, with about 32% found just once. The sample was cord blood. These TCRs come from a newborn girl in good health. CDR3s include the opening cysteine and the closing phenylalanine or tryptophan. A D gene is named only where the DNA matches it firmly. Clone size, where shown, is once, few, many, or a class for clones that have expanded.

abundance	v_gene	d_gene	j_gene	CDR3nt	CDR3aa
few	TRBV20-1	.	TRBJ1-2	TGCAGTGCTAACAGGATATATGGCTACACCTTC	CSANRIYGYTF
few	TRBV20-1	TRBD1	TRBJ1-5	TGCAGTGCTACGGGACAGGGTAGGGGGGGCAATCAGCCCCAGCATTTT	CSATGQGRGGNQPQHF
few	TRBV20-1	TRBD2	TRBJ2-3	TGCAGTGCTGCGGAGGGCAGCGGGAGAGTTTCAGATACGCAGTATTTT	CSAAEGSGRVSDTQYF
.	TRBV2	.	TRBJ1-5	TGTGCCAGCAGGAGGACTCGGAATAGCAATCAGTCCCAGCATTTT	CASRRTRNSNQSQHF
.	TRBV10-3	.	TRBJ2-5	TGTGCCATCAGTGGTACCAGGGAAAAAGAGACCCAGTACTTC	CAISGTREKETQYF
.	TRBV27	TRBD2	TRBJ2-1	TGTGCCAGCACCGCTAGCGGGAGGGCCTTGGATGAGCAGTTCTTC	CASTASGRALDEQFF
.	TRBV20-1	.	TRBJ1-4	TGCAGTGCTAGAAGACAGGCTTCGAATGAAAAACTGTTTTTT	CSARRQASNEKLFF
many	TRBV7-2	.	TRBJ1-2	TGTGCCAGCAGTCTGACAATTAACTATGGCTACACCTTC	CASSLTINYGYTF
many	TRBV12-5	.	TRBJ2-7	TGTGCTAGTGGTTTGGCCGACAGGTTCGAGCAGTACTTC	CASGLADRFEQYF
.	TRBV20-1	TRBD2	TRBJ2-3	TGCAGTGGAACCGAGGCTCGCGGGGGTCATGGAGATACGCAGTATTTT	CSGTEARGGHGDTQYF
.	TRBV7-2	TRBD2	TRBJ2-3	TGTGCCAGCAGCTTGTACGGACTAGCGGGGGGGTCGGGCACAGATACGCAGTATTTT	CASSLYGLAGGSGTDTQYF
once	TRBV12-3/TRBV12-4	.	TRBJ1-5	TGTGCCAGCAGCATCGTGACAGCTTATAGCAATCAGCCCCAGCATTTT	CASSIVTAYSNQPQHF
.	TRBV6-6	TRBD1	TRBJ1-6	TGTGCCAGCAGTCCAGGGACAGGGCTAATACCCCTCCACTTT	CASSPGTGLIPLHF
.	TRBV20-1	.	TRBJ2-6	TGCAGCGCTAGACGGGGATCAGGGGCCGACGTCCTGACTTTC	CSARRGSGADVLTF
.	TRBV2	.	TRBJ1-2	TGTGCCAGTCGTCCCGACGGAACCTATGGCTACACCTTC	CASRPDGTYGYTF
.	TRBV5-5	TRBD1	TRBJ1-4	TGTGCCAGCAGCTTGGAGGGGGCCGGTGAAAAACTGTTTTTT	CASSLEGAGEKLFF
.	TRBV5-1	.	TRBJ1-1	TGCGCCAGCAGCTTGGCGGGGCCAGGGAGGGGGACTGAAGCTTTCTTT	CASSLAGPGRGTEAFF
many	TRBV28	TRBD2	TRBJ2-1	TGTGCCAGCAGTCCACTAGCGGGAGGGAGATACAATGAGCAGTTCTTC	CASSPLAGGRYNEQFF
.	TRBV11-2	TRBD2	TRBJ2-5	TGTGCCAGCAGCTTGGGAACTAGCGGGGGGGCCAAGGGCAATGAGCAGTACTTC	CASSLGTSGGAKGNEQYF
.	TRBV28	TRBD2	TRBJ2-1	TGTGCCAGCAGGAAGGAACTAGCGGACAATGAGCAGTTCTTC	CASRKELADNEQFF
.	TRBV5-1	TRBD1	TRBJ2-3	TGCGCCAGCAGCGTGGACAGGGGGCGCGGCACAGATACGCAGTATTTT	CASSVDRGRGTDTQYF
.	TRBV4-1	.	TRBJ2-4	TGCGCCAGCAGCCAAACAGGGATCCAAAACATTCAGTACTTC	CASSQTGIQNIQYF
.	TRBV20-1	.	TRBJ2-2	TGCAGTGCTACCCACCCCCTTCGACAGACCGGGGAGCTGTTTTTT	CSATHPLRQTGELFF
many	TRBV27	.	TRBJ1-2	TGTGCCAGCAGTTTAGGTCGCGGATCAGGCCTTTATGGCTACACCTTC	CASSLGRGSGLYGYTF
.	TRBV10-3	TRBD2	TRBJ2-7	TGTGCCATCAGTGAAAGGCTAGCGGGAGGGTACGAGCAGTACTTC	CAISERLAGGYEQYF
.	TRBV5-6	TRBD1	TRBJ1-6	TGTGCCAGCAGCTTAAGACGACAGGGGGCAAATTCACCCCTCCACTTT	CASSLRRQGANSPLHF
.	TRBV3-1	.	TRBJ2-7	TGTGCCAGCAGCCAGGGTGGGTCAAACTCCTACGAGCAGTACTTC	CASSQGGSNSYEQYF
few	TRBV20-1	.	TRBJ2-3	TGCAGTGCTAGAGGGCCCCTCCTAGGGGGGGCAGATACGCAGTATTTT	CSARGPLLGGADTQYF
few	TRBV7-2	.	TRBJ2-7	TGTGCCAGCAGCTTTCCCAGGGGTTACTCCTACGAGCAGTACTTC	CASSFPRGYSYEQYF
few	TRBV5-6	.	TRBJ1-6	TGTGCCAGCAGCTCGGACGGTTCCGGGGGCTCACCCCTCCACTTT	CASSSDGSGGSPLHF
many	TRBV28	TRBD1	TRBJ2-5	TGTGCCAGCAGTCCTTTAGGGACAGGGGTCCAAGAGACCCAGTACTTC	CASSPLGTGVQETQYF
few	TRBV20-1	.	TRBJ2-7	TGCAGTGTGGGTAGCGGCTATTCCTACGAGCAGTACTTC	CSVGSGYSYEQYF
few	TRBV6-5	TRBD1	TRBJ2-7	TGTGCCAGCAGGTCCGGGACAGGGATCGACGAGCAGTACTTC	CASRSGTGIDEQYF
.	TRBV12-3/TRBV12-4	TRBD1	TRBJ1-5	TGTGCCAGCAGTAACCAGGACAGGAGGGGGTATAGCAATCAGCCCCAGCATTTT	CASSNQDRRGYSNQPQHF
.	TRBV7-2	.	TRBJ1-2	TGTGCCAGCAGCCCGACAGAGAAAGATGGCTACACCTTC	CASSPTEKDGYTF
.	TRBV7-2	.	TRBJ2-7	TGTGCCAGCAGCTTAGGGATTATCGACGAGCAGTACTTC	CASSLGIIDEQYF
.	TRBV9	TRBD2	TRBJ2-7	TGTGCCAGCAGCCCCCCCCCTAGCGGCCTAATCTACGAGCAGTACTTC	CASSPPPSGLIYEQYF
few	TRBV12-3/TRBV12-4	TRBD2	TRBJ2-2	TGTGCCAGCACCGTCCGGGAGGTTACCGGGGAGCTGTTTTTT	CASTVREVTGELFF
few	TRBV7-9	TRBD1	TRBJ1-4	TGTGCCAGCAGCTTAGCACAGGGGGTAACTAATGAAAAACTGTTTTTT	CASSLAQGVTNEKLFF
few	TRBV12-3/TRBV12-4	.	TRBJ1-5	TGTGCCAGCAGTTTGCGGGGGCAGGGCATTCAGCCCCAGCATTTT	CASSLRGQGIQPQHF
.	TRBV27	.	TRBJ2-7	TGTGCCAGCAGTGCCGACAGTACCGAGCAGTACTTC	CASSADSTEQYF
.	TRBV24-1	.	TRBJ2-1	TGTGCCACCCGGGGATTAGGAGGGATTAACAATGAGCAGTTCTTC	CATRGLGGINNEQFF
.	TRBV28	.	TRBJ2-5	TGTGCCAGCAGCGGGAGAATGTACAATGAGCAGTACTTC	CASSGRMYNEQYF
few	TRBV18	.	TRBJ2-1	TGTGCCAGCTCACTACCACTACGGAGTTACAATGAGCAGTTCTTC	CASSLPLRSYNEQFF
.	TRBV11-2	.	TRBJ2-2	TGTGCCAGCAGCTTCCACAGGCCGAACACCGGGGAGCTGTTTTTT	CASSFHRPNTGELFF
few	TRBV3-1	.	TRBJ2-1	TGTGCCAGCAGCCAAGCGGTACGAGGCAATGAGCAGTTCTTC	CASSQAVRGNEQFF
.	TRBV7-2	.	TRBJ1-5	TGTGCCAGCAGCTTAGGTTCCGGGGGCCCCGCGCAGCCCCAGCATTTT	CASSLGSGGPAQPQHF
.	TRBV6-1	.	TRBJ1-1	TGTGCCAGCAGTGAAGCTCACAGAACTGAAGCTTTCTTT	CASSEAHRTEAFF
.	TRBV12-3/TRBV12-4	TRBD2	TRBJ2-7	TGTGCCAGCAGTTTAGGACTAGCGGGAGGGCCTAAGGATGAGCAGTACTTC	CASSLGLAGGPKDEQYF
.	TRBV7-2	TRBD2	TRBJ2-5	TGTGCCAGCAGCTTAGCGCAACTAGCGAGGGTGGAGACCCAGTACTTC	CASSLAQLARVETQYF
few	TRBV7-2	.	TRBJ2-1	TGTGCCAGCAGCTTATGGGTCGGACGTGTCTCCTACAATGAGCAGTTCTTC	CASSLWVGRVSYNEQFF
.	TRBV20-1	.	TRBJ1-5	TGCAGTGCTAGAGATATGGTAACAGGGAGACATCAGCCCCAGCATTTT	CSARDMVTGRHQPQHF
.	TRBV18	TRBD1	TRBJ1-2	TGTGCCAGCTCACCAGGGACAGACACTTCCTATGGCTACACCTTC	CASSPGTDTSYGYTF
few	TRBV10-3	TRBD1	TRBJ2-7	TGTGCCATCAGTGAGGGACAGGTTGGGGTCGGATACGAGCAGTACTTC	CAISEGQVGVGYEQYF
.	TRBV12-3/TRBV12-4	.	TRBJ1-1	TGTGCCAGCAGGCGACAGGCTCAGACTAACACTGAAGCTTTCTTT	CASRRQAQTNTEAFF